The entry below gives a single TCR beta chain sequence along with its context. What it binds is not known. This entry comes from a study of cytomegalovirus exposure and HLA in healthy donors. The CDR3 is 13 residues long. Germline CDR1 reads MNHEY; CDR2 reads SVGAGI. Trimming left V 7 bases short and J 0 bases short, with 10 bases between. Study-level points and caveats: Productive status was seen about 90% or about 30% of the time for most TCR beta V segments in an earlier analysis. Looking again later, the authors saw that most CMV-associated TCR beta chains seemed HLA-restricted. Researchers reported that a few CMV-associated chains were confirmed in vitro as CMV antigen-specific.

The PCR made use of 60 Vbeta and 13 Jbeta primers. Clones were sequenced by immunoSEQ multiplex PCR, and TCRdb holds only the in-frame ones, with some missing. The data hold fewer than 60,000 clones, with roughly 72% observed a single time. Sequenced: PBMCs. This receptor was taken from a woman in her forties or fifties in good health and CMV-seropositive. The rearrangement links TRBV6-5 to TRBJ2-7; D may be TRBD1 (6 bases). The CDR3 nucleotides are TGTGCCAGCAATACAGGGAACTCCTACGAGCAGTACTTC. This sequence encodes CASNTGNSYEQYF.